This T cell receptor beta chain derives from a study of HIV-infected patients and healthy controls. The table lists this clonotype with a few counts. Its antigen is still unknown. All unsorted peripheral T cells were captured because whole blood was used without fractionation. Reverse transcription used about 500 ng RNA and constant-region primers for alpha and beta. Each of the alpha and beta chains got its own library through chain-specific third strand synthesis with indices. TCRdb passed the 5' RACE reads through MiXCR, listing each CDR3 protein once. Altogether about 10,000 distinct CDR3 sequences are present, roughly a tenth being singletons, with the ten largest covering over 15%. The germline V and J ends were trimmed by 3 bases and 1 base, with 9 bases remaining between them. Per the germline V gene, CDR1 is SEHNR and CDR2 is FQNEAQ (reference sequence). This CDR3 has 14 residues. Study-wide points: Diversity differences between study cohorts were not due to their slight age and sex differences. CDR3 sharing between individuals was lower in HIV-infected patients than in healthy controls. Healthy control repertoires had roughly threefold more distinct CDR3s than untreated HIV+ repertoires, and higher Shannon diversity. HIV-associated CDR3 frequencies dropped significantly during therapy; CMV-associated ones, mostly rising, changed nonsignificantly.

The V and J genes are TRBV7-9 and TRBJ1-1; D gene ambiguous. Material: blood, obtained before antiretroviral therapy. The clonotype was recovered from an adult with HIV infection. The CDR3 region has the DNA TGTGCCAGCAGCTTTTTAACAGAGAACACTGAAGCTTTCTTT. Amino acid sequence: CASSFLTENTEAFF. The full variable domain, its missing parts supplied by reference TRBV7-9 and TRBJ1-1, is DTGVSQNPRHKITKRGQNVTFRCDPISEHNRLYWYRQTLGQGPEFLTYFQNEAQLEKSRLLSDRFSAERPKGSFSTLEIQRTEQGDSAMYLCASSFLTENTEAFFGQGTRLTVV.